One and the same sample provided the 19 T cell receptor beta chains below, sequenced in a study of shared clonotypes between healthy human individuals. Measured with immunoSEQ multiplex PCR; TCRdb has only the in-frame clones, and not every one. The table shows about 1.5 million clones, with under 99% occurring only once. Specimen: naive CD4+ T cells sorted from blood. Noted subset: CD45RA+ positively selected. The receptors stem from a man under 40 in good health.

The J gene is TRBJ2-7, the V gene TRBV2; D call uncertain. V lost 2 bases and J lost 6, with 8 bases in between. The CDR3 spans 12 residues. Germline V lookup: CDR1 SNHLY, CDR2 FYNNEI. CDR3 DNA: TGTGCCAGCAGTGAAACCGTTGGCGAGCAGTACTTC. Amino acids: CASSETVGEQYF.

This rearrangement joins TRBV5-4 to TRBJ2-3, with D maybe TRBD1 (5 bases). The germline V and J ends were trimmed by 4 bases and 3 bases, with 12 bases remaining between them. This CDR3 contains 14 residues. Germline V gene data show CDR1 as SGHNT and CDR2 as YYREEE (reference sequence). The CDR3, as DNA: TGTGCCAGCAGCCGAGACTCAGGGACAGATACGCAGTATTTT. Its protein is CASSRDSGTDTQYF.

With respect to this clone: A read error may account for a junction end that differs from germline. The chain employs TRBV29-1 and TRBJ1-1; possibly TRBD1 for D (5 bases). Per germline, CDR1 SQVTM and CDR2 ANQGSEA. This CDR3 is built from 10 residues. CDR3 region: CSAGNAEAFF. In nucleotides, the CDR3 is TGCAGCGCAGGGAACGCTGAAGCTTTCTTT.

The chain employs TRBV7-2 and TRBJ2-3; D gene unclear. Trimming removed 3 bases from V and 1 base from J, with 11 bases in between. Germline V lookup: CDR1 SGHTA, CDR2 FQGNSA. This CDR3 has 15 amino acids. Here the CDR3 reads CASSFGIGGTDTQYF. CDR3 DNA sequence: TGTGCCAGCAGCTTTGGGATTGGGGGCACAGATACGCAGTATTTT.

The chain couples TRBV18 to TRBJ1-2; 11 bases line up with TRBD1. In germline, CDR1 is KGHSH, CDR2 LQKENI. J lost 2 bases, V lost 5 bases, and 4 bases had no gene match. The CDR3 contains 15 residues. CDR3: CASSGQGAMNYGYTF. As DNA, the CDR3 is TGTGCCAGCTCAGGACAGGGGGCGATGAACTATGGCTACACCTTC.

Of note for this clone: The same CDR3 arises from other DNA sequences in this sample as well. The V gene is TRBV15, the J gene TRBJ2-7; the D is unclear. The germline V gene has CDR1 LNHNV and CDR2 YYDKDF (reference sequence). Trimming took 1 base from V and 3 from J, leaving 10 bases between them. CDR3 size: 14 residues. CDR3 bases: TGTGCCACCAGCAGAGGCGGTAGCAGCTACGAGCAGTACTTC. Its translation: CATSRGGSSYEQYF.

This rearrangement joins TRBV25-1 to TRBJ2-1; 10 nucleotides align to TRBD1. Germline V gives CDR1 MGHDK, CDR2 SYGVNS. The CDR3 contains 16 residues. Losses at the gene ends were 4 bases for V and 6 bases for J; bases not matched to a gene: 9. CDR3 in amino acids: CASSGERGQGSNEQFF. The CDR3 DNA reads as TGTGCCAGCAGTGGGGAGAGGGGACAGGGGTCCAATGAGCAGTTCTTC. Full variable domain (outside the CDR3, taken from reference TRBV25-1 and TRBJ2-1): EADIYQTPRYLVIGTGKKITLECSQTMGHDKMYWYQQDPGMELHLIHYSYGVNSTEKGDLSSESTVSRIRTEHFPLTLESARPSHTSQYLCASSGERGQGSNEQFFGPGTRLTVL.

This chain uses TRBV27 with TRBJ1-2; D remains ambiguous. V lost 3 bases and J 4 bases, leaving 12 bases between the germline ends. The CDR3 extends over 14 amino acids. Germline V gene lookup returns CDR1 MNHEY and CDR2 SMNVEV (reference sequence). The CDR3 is CASSLDPPGYGYTF. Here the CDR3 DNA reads TGTGCCAGCAGTTTGGATCCTCCCGGCTATGGCTACACCTTC.

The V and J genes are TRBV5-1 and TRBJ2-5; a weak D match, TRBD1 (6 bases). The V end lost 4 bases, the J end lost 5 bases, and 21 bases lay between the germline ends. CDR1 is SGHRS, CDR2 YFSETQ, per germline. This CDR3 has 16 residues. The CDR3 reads CASSLTSGARRETQYF. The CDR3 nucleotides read TGCGCCAGCAGCCTAACATCAGGGGCGAGGAGGGAGACCCAGTACTTC.

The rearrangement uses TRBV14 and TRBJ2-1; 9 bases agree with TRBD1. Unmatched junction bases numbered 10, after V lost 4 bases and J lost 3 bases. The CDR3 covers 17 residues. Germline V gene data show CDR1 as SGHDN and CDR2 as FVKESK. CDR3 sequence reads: CASSLGTGRGSYNEQFF. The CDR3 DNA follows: TGTGCCAGCAGCCTGGGGACAGGGCGTGGGAGCTACAATGAGCAGTTCTTC.

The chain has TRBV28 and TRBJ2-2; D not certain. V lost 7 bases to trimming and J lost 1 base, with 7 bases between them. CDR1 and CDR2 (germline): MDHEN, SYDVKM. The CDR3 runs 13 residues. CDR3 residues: CASKELNTGELFF. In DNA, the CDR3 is TGTGCCAGCAAGGAATTGAACACCGGGGAGCTGTTTTTT.

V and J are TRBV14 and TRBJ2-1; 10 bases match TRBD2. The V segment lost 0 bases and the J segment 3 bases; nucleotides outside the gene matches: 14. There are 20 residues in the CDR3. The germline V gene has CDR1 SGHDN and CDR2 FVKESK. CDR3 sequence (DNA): TGTGCCAGCAGCCAAGATGTGGGACTAGCGAGCAAAACCTTCTACAATGAGCAGTTCTTC. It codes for CASSQDVGLASKTFYNEQFF.

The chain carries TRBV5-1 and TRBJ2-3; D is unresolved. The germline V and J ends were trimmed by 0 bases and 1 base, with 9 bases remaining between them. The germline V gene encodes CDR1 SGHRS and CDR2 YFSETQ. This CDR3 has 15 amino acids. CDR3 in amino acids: CASSLEAPGTDTQYF. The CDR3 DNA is TGCGCCAGCAGCTTGGAGGCACCAGGCACAGATACGCAGTATTTT.

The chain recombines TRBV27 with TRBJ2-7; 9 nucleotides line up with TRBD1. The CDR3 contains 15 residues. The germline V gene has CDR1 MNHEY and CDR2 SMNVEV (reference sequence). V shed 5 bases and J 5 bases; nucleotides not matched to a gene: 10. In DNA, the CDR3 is TGTGCCAGCAGTACCCCTGGACAGGGGCGTAACGAGCAGTACTTC. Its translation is CASSTPGQGRNEQYF.

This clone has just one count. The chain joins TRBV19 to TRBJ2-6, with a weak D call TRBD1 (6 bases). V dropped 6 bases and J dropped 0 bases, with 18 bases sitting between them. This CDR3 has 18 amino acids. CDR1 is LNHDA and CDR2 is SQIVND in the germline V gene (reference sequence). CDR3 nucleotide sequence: TGTGCCAGTAGACCTTATAGCCAGGGGAGCTCTGGGGCCAACGTCCTGACTTTC. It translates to CASRPYSQGSSGANVLTF. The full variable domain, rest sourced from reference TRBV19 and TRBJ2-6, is DGGITQSPKYLFRKEGQNVTLSCEQNLNHDAMYWYRQDPGQGLRLIYYSQIVNDFQKGDIAEGYSVSREKKESFPLTVTSAQKNPTAFYLCASRPYSQGSSGANVLTFGAGSRLTVL.

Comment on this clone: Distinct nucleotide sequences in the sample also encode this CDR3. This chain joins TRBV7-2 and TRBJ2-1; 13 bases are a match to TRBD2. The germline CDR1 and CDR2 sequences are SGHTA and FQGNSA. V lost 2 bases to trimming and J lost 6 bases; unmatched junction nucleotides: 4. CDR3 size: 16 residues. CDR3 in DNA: TGTGCCAGCAGCTTAAGACTAGCGGGAGGACCCAATGAGCAGTTCTTC. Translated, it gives CASSLRLAGGPNEQFF. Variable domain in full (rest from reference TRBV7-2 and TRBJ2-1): GAGVSQSPSNKVTEKGKDVELRCDPISGHTALYWYRQSLGQGLEFLIYFQGNSAPDKSGLPSDRFSAERTGGSVSTLTIQRTQQEDSAVYLCASSLRLAGGPNEQFFGPGTRLTVL.

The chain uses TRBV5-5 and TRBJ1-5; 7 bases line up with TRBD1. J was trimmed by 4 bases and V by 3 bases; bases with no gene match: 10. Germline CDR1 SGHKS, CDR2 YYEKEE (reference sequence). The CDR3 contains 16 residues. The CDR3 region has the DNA TGTGCCAGCAGCTACTATGAAGGGGGCAAGAATCAGCCCCAGCATTTT. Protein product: CASSYYEGGKNQPQHF.

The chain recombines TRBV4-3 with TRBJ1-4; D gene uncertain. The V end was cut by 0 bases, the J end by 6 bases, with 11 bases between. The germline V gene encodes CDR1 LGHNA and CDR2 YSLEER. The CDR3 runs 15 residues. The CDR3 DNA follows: TGCGCCAGCAGCCAAGATTTGTCGATGGATGAAAAACTGTTTTTT. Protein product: CASSQDLSMDEKLFF.

CDR3 loop: CASSMYRTSLTGELFF. The CDR3 DNA is TGTGCCAGTAGTATGTACCGGACTAGCCTCACCGGGGAGCTGTTTTTT. The chain links TRBV19 to TRBJ2-2; 8 bases are shared with TRBD2. J was trimmed by 4 bases and V by 3 bases; bases with no gene match: 7. Germline-derived CDR1 and CDR2 are LNHDA and SQIVND (reference sequence). The CDR3 runs 16 residues.